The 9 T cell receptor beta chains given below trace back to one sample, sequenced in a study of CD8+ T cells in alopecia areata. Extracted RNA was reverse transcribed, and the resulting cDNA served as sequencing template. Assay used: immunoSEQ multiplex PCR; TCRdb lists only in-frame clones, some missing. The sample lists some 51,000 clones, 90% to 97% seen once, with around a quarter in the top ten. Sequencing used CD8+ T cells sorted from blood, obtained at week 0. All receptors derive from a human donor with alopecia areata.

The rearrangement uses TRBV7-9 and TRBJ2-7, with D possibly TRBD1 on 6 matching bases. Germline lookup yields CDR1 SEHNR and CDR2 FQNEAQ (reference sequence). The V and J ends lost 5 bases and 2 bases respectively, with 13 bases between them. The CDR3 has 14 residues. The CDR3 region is CASSPRDTTYEQYF. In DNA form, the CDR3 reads TGTGCCAGCAGCCCGAGGGACACAACCTACGAGCAGTACTTC.

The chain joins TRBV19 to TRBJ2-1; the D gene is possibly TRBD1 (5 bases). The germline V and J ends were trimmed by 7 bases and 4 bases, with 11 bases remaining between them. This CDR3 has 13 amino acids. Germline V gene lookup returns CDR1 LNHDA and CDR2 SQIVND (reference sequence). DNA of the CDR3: TGTGCCAGTACATCGGCAGGGTACAATGAGCAGTTCTTC. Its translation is CASTSAGYNEQFF.

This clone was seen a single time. The CDR3 nucleotides read TGTGCCAGCAGCTCAACGACAGGGGGCTCCTACGAGCAGTACTTC. It yields the protein CASSSTTGGSYEQYF. The chain recombines TRBV7-9 with TRBJ2-7, with TRBD1 identical over 9 bases. Germline CDR1 SEHNR, CDR2 FQNEAQ (reference sequence). Trimming cost V 4 bases and J 0 bases; bases outside gene matches: 4. The CDR3 has 15 amino acids.

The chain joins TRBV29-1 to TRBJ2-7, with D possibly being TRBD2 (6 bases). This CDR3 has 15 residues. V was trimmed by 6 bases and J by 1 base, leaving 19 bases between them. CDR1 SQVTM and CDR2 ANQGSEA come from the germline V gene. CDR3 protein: CSVAPGGAGSYEQYF. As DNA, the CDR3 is TGCAGCGTCGCGCCCGGAGGGGCAGGGTCCTACGAGCAGTACTTC.

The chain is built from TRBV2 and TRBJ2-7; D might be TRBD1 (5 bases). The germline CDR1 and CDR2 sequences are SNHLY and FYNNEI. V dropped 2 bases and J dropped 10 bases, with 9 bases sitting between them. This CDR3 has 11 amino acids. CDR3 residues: CASSERGDQYF. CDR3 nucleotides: TGTGCCAGCAGTGAAAGGGGCGACCAGTACTTC.

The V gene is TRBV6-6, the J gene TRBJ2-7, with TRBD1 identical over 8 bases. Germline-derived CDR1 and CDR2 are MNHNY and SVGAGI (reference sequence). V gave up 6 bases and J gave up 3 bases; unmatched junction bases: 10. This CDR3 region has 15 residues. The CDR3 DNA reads TGTGCCAGCAGCAAAGGGACAGGACCCTTCTACGAGCAGTACTTC. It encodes CASSKGTGPFYEQYF.

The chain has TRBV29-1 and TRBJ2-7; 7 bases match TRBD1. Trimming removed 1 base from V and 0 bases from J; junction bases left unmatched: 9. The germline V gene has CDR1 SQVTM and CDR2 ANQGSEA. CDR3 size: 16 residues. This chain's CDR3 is CSVEGWDSRPSYEQYF. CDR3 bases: TGCAGCGTTGAAGGATGGGACAGTCGACCCTCCTACGAGCAGTACTTC.

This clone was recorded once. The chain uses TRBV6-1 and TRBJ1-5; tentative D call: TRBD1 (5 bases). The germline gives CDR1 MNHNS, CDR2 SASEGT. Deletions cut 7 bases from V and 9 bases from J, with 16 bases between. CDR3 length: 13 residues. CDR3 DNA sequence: TGTGCCAGCAAATCCGGGGACCCGCGGCCCCAGCATTTT. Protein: CASKSGDPRPQHF.

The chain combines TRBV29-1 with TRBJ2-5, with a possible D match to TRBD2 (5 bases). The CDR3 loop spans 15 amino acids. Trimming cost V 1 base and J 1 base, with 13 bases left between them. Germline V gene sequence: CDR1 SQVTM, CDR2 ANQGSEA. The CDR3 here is CSVEGLLGRQETQYF. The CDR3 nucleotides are TGCAGCGTTGAAGGTCTACTAGGCCGCCAAGAGACCCAGTACTTC.